This T cell receptor beta chain derives from a study of identical twins. Study results and limitations: Without tracking the same donors, conclusions rested on cross-sectional statistical analysis.

The authors used template switching to add a universal primer site and gave cDNA unique molecular identifiers. TCRdb called the 5' RACE reads again in MiXCR, with one record for every CDR3 protein. The sample has a few hundred thousand distinct CDR3 sequences, 15% to 20% seen once; the top ten hold 9.5% to 15%. Of note for this clonotype: The antigen remains undetermined.

Germline CDR1 reads SQVTM; CDR2 reads ANQGSEA. Trimming took 5 bases from V and 4 from J, leaving 14 bases between them. There are 13 residues in the CDR3. The receptor was isolated from a man aged 50 to 60 in good health. Source material: naive T cells sorted from blood. V is TRBV29-1 and J is TRBJ2-5, with D perhaps matching TRBD1 or TRBD2 (6 bases each). CDR3 coding DNA: TGCAGCGTTTCCGGGGGCGCGGGAGAGACCCAGTACTTC. As protein: CSVSGGAGETQYF.